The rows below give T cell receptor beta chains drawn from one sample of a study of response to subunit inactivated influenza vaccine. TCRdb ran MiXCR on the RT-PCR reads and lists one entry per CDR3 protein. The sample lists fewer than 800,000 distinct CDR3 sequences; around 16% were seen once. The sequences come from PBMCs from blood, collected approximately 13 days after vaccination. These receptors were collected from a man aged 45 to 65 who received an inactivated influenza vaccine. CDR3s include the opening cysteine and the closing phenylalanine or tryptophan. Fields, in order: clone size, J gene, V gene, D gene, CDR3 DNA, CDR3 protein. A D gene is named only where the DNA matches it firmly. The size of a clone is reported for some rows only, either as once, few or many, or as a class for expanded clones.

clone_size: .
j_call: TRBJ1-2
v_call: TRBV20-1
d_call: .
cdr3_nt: TGCAGTGCTACAGTAGCCAGGGGAAACTATGGCTACACCTTC
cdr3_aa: CSATVARGNYGYTF

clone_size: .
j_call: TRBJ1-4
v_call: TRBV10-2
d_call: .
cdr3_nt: TGCGCCAGCAGTGTTAAGTCGGCATCAACTAATGAAAAACTGTTTTTT
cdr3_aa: CASSVKSASTNEKLFF

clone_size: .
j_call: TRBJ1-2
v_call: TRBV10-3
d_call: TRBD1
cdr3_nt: TGTGCCATCAGTGAGTCATGGACAGGGGGAAACTATGGCTACACCTTC
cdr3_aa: CAISESWTGGNYGYTF

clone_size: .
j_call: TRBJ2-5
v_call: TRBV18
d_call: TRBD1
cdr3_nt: TGTGCCAGCTCACACTTCGGACAGGGTCGTGGGGAGACCCAGTACTTC
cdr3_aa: CASSHFGQGRGETQYF

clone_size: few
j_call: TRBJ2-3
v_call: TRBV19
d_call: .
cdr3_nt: TGTGCCAGTCAAGCGGAATACACAGATACGCAGTATTTT
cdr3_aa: CASQAEYTDTQYF

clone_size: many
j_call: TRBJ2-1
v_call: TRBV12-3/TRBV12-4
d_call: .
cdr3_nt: TGTGCCACCAGGGCCAGCGACAATGAGCAGTTCTTC
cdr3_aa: CATRASDNEQFF

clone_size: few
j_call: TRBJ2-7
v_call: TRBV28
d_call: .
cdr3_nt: TGTGCCAGCAGTCTCCAGGGCCCTCCCTACGAGCAGTACTTC
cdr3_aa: CASSLQGPPYEQYF

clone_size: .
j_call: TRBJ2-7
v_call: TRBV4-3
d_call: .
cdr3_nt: TGCGCCAGCAGCCAAGTCCTTAATACCTACGCCGAGCAGTACTTC
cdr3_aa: CASSQVLNTYAEQYF

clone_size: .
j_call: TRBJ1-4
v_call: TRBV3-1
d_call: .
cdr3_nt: TGTGCCAGCAGCCAAGAGGGGTTGGGAGGCGAAAAACTGTTTTTT
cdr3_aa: CASSQEGLGGEKLFF

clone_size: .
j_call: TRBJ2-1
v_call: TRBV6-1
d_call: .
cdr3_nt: TGTGCCAGCACATCCCGGGGGTTCAATGAGCAGTTCTTC
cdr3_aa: CASTSRGFNEQFF

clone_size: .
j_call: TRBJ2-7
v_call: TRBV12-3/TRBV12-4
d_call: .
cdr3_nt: TGTGCCAGCAGGGACCAGTCCTACGAGCAGTACTTC
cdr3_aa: CASRDQSYEQYF

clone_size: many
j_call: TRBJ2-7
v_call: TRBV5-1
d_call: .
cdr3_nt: TGCGCCAGCAGCTTACAGGACTCCTACGAGCAGTACTTC
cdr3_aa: CASSLQDSYEQYF

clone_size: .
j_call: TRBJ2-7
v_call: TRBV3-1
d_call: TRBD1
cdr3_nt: TGTGCCAGCAGCCGCGCGGGACAGGGGGCATCCCACGAGCAGTACTTC
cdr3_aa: CASSRAGQGASHEQYF

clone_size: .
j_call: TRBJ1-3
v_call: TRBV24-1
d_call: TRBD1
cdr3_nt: TGTGCCACCAGTGACAGCCGAACAGGGGGCAGCGACACCATATATTTT
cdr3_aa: CATSDSRTGGSDTIYF

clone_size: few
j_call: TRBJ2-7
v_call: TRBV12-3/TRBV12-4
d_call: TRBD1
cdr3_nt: TGTGCCAGCAGGGCCCGGGACAGGTCTCACGAGCAGTACTTC
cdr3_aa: CASRARDRSHEQYF

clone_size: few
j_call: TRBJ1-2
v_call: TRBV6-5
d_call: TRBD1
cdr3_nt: TGTGCCAGCAGTTACTCGAGCCGGGACAGGGGTTCTATTTACACCTTC
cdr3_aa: CASSYSSRDRGSIYTF

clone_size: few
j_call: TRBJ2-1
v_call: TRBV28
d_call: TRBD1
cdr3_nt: TGTGCCAGCAGTCCGGGACAGGGAGACTACAATGAGCAGTTCTTC
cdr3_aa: CASSPGQGDYNEQFF

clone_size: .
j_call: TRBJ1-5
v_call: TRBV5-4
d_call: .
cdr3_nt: TGTGCCAGCAGCTGGGGGCCTAATAGCAATCAGCCCCAGCATTTT
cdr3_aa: CASSWGPNSNQPQHF

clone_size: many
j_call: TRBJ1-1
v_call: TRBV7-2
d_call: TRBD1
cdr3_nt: TGTGCCAGCGGGACAGTCAACACTGAAGCTTTCTTT
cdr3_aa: CASGTVNTEAFF

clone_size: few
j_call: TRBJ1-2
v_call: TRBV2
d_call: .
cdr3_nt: TGTGCCAGCAGTGATTATCCGACAGGATCTCAGCTTTATGGCTACACCTTC
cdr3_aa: CASSDYPTGSQLYGYTF

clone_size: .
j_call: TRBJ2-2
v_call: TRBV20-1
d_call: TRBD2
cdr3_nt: TGCAGGCCCCTAGCGGGAGGTGACACCGGGGAGCTGTTTTTT
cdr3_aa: CRPLAGGDTGELFF

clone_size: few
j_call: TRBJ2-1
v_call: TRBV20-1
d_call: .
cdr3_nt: TGCAGTGTGCGGCTGGGGGCCAAATACAATGAGCAGTTCTTC
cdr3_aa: CSVRLGAKYNEQFF

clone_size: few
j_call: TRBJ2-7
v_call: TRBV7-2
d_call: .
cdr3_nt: TGTGCCAGCAGCTTAGGTTTCGGAACCTACGAGCAGTACTTC
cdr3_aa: CASSLGFGTYEQYF

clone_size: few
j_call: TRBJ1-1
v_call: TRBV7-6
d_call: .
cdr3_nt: TGTGCCAGCAGCCCTCCAGGTGGCTCGGCTTTCTTT
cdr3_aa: CASSPPGGSAFF

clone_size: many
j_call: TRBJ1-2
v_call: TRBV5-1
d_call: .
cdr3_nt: TGCGCCAGCAGCTTGGTTATCAGGGGAGACTATGGCTACACCTTC
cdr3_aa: CASSLVIRGDYGYTF

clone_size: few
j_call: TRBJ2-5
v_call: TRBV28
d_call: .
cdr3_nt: TGTGCCAGCAGTTCCCCTATCGAGGGGGTCCAAGAGACCCAGTACTTC
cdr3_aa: CASSSPIEGVQETQYF

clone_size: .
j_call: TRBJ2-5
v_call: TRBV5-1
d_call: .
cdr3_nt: TGCGCCAGCAGCCCCTGGGACGGTTCAGAGACCCAGTACTTC
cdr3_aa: CASSPWDGSETQYF

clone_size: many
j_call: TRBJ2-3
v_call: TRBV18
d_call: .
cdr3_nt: TGTGCCAGCTCACCACGGGTTGAGCTATCCGCGCAGTATTTT
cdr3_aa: CASSPRVELSAQYF

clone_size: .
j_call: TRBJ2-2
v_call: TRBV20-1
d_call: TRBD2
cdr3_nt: TGCAGTGCTAGAGAGAGCGGGGGTCCCGGGGAGCTGTTTTTT
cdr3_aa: CSARESGGPGELFF

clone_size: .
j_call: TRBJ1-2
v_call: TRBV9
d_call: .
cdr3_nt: TGTGCCAGCAGCGTAGTTCAAGGTGGCTACACCTTC
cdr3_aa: CASSVVQGGYTF

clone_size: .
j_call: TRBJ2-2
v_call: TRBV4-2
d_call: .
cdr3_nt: TGTGCCAGCAGCCCGTCGGAGAACACCGGGGAGCTGTTTTTT
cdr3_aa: CASSPSENTGELFF

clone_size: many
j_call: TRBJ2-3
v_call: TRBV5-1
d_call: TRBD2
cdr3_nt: TGCGCCACCAATCCGGGACTAGAGACAGATACGCAGTATTTT
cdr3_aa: CATNPGLETDTQYF

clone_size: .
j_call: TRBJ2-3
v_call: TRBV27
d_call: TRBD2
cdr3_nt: TGTGCCAGCAAGAAACTAGCGGGAGGATCCACAGATACGCAGTATTTT
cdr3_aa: CASKKLAGGSTDTQYF

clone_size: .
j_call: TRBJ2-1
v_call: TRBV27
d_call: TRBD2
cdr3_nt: TGTGCCAGCAGTCTCCTCTTGACTAGCGGGAGACACAATGAGCAGTTCTTC
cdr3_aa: CASSLLLTSGRHNEQFF

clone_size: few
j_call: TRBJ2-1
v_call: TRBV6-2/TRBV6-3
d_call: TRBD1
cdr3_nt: TGTGCCAGCAGGTCGACAGGGCCTAGGAATGAGCAGTTCTTC
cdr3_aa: CASRSTGPRNEQFF

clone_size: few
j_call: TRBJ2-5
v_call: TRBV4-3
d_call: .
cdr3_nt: TGCGCCAGCAGCCAAGATGGGGACCAGGGGGAGACCCAGTACTTC
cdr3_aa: CASSQDGDQGETQYF

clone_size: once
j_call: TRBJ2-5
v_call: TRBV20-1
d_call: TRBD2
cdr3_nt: TGCAGTGCGGAACCAAGCGGGGGATGGACCCAGTACTTC
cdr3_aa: CSAEPSGGWTQYF

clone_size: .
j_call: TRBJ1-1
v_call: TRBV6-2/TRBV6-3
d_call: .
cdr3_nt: TGTGCCAGCAGTTACATCGTCGGGTCCTCGAACACTGAAGCTTTCTTT
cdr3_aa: CASSYIVGSSNTEAFF

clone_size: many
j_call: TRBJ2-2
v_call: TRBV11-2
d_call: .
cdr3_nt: TGTGCCAGCAGCTTAGACTTCACCGGGGAGCTGTTTTTT
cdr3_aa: CASSLDFTGELFF

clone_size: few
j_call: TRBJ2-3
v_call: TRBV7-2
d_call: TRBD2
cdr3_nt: TGTGCCAGCAGCTTAGCCGGACTAGGGGGCACAGATACGCAGTATTTT
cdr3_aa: CASSLAGLGGTDTQYF

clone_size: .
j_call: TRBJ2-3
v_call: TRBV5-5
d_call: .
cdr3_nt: TGTGCCAGCAGCTTGGATACCGGAGGGGGACTTGCAGATACGCAGTATTTT
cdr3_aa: CASSLDTGGGLADTQYF

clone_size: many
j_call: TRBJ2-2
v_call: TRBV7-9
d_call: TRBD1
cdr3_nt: TGTGCCAGCAGCCCGGACAGGGGGTTCACCGGGGAGCTGTTTTTT
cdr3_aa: CASSPDRGFTGELFF

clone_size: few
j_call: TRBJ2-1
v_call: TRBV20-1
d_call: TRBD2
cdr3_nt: TGCAGTGCTAGAAAATTGCTAGCGGGAGCCAATGAGCAGTTCTTC
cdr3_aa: CSARKLLAGANEQFF

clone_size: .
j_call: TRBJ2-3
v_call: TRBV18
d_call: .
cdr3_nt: TGTGCCAGCTCACTCGCGTCAGGGGAAACAGATACGCAGTATTTT
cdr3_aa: CASSLASGETDTQYF

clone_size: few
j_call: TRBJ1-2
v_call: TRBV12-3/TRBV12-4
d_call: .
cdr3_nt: TGTGCCAGCAGTTTAGGGAATACACGATCTAACTATGGCTACACCTTC
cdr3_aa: CASSLGNTRSNYGYTF

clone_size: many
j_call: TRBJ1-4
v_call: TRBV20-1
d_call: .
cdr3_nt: TGCAGTGCTTCGAAGGGGCTATGGGAAAAACTGTTTTTT
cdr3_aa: CSASKGLWEKLFF

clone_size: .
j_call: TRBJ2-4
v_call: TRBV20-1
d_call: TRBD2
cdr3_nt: TGCAGTGCCCCCGGTCCCCAGGGAGGGACCATTCAGTACTTC
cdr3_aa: CSAPGPQGGTIQYF

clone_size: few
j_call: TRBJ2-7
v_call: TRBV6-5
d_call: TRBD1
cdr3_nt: TGTGCCAGCAGTTACGGGACAGGGAATAACTACGAGCAGTACTTC
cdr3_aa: CASSYGTGNNYEQYF

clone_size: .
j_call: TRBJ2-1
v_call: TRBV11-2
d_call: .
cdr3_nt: TGTGCCAGCAGCTTAACCCCTGGGGGGAACAATGAGCAGTTCTTC
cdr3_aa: CASSLTPGGNNEQFF

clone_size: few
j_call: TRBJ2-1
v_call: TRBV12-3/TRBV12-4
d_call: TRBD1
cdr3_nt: TGTGCCAGCAGTTCGCGACAGGGGCCTTCCAATGAGCAGTTCTTC
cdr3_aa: CASSSRQGPSNEQFF

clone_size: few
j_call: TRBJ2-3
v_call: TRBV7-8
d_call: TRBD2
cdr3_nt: TGTGCCAGCAGCTTAGATAGGACTAGCGGGGGAACGCAGTATTTT
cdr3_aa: CASSLDRTSGGTQYF